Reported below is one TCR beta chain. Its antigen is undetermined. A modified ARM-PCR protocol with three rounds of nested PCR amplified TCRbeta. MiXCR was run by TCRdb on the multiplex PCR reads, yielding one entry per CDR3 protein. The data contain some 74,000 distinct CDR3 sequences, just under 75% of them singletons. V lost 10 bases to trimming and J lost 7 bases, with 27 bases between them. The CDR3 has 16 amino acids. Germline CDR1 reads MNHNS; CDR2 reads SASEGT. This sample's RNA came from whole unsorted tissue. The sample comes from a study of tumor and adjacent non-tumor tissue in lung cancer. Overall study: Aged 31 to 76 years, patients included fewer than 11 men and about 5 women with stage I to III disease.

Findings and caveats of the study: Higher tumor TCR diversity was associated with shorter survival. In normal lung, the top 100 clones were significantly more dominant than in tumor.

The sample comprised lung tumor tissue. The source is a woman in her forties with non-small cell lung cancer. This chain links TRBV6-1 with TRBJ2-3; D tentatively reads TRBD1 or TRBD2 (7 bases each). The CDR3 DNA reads TGTGCCACATCCGAGGACAGGAGGCGGGGGACACATACGCAGTATTTT. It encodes CATSEDRRRGTHTQYF.